A single sample is the source of the 7 T cell receptor beta chains below, sequenced in a study of blood T cell repertoires in COVID-19. Profiled with immunoSEQ multiplex PCR; TCRdb holds only in-frame clones, not every one. The sample carries around 230,000 clones, around four fifths recorded once. The sequenced material came from peripheral blood. The receptors were sampled from a middle-aged man with acute or convalescent COVID-19.

This rearrangement joins TRBV6-5 to TRBJ2-7, with TRBD2 as a possible D gene (5 bases). The germline V and J ends were trimmed by 0 bases and 3 bases, with 9 bases remaining between them. CDR1 is MNHEY and CDR2 is SVGAGI in the germline V gene. The CDR3 covers 14 residues. Here the CDR3 DNA reads TGTGCCAGCAGTTACTCGAGAGCGGACTACGAGCAGTACTTC. As protein: CASSYSRADYEQYF.

This chain uses TRBV29-1 with TRBJ2-4, with a weak D call TRBD2 (6 bases). The CDR3 covers 14 residues. V shed 5 bases and J shed 2 bases, with 13 bases lying between them. Germline lookup yields CDR1 SQVTM and CDR2 ANQGSEA. The CDR3 here is CSVRGLNSKNIQYF. In DNA form, the CDR3 reads TGCAGCGTTCGGGGGTTGAATTCCAAAAACATTCAGTACTTC.

The rearrangement links TRBV7-8 to TRBJ2-7, with 13 positions matching TRBD2. CDR1 and CDR2 (germline): SGHVS, FQNEAQ. J lost 5 bases, V lost 5 bases, and 9 bases had no gene match. There are 16 residues in the CDR3. CDR3 residues: CASSPLRTSGSDEQYF. The DNA for the CDR3 is TGTGCCAGCAGCCCCCTCCGGACTAGCGGGAGTGACGAGCAGTACTTC.

V usage is TRBV5-1 and J usage is TRBJ1-5; 7 bases are a match to TRBD1. The germline gives CDR1 SGHRS, CDR2 YFSETQ. The CDR3 runs 13 residues. After removal of 4 bases from V and 5 bases from J, the junction contained 3 bases not matched to a gene. The CDR3: CASSADRDQPQHF. DNA for the CDR3: TGCGCCAGCAGCGCCGACAGGGATCAGCCCCAGCATTTT. The full variable domain, in which reference TRBV5-1 and TRBJ1-5 provide the parts outside the CDR3, is KAGVTQTPRYLIKTRGQQVTLSCSPISGHRSVSWYQQTPGQGLQFLFEYFSETQRNKGNFPGRFSGRQFSNSRSEMNVSTLELGDSALYLCASSADRDQPQHFGDGTRLSIL.

V usage is TRBV25-1 and J usage is TRBJ1-6, with 8 positions matching TRBD1. The germline V gene encodes CDR1 MGHDK and CDR2 SYGVNS. V lost 7 bases, J lost 9 bases, and 8 bases stayed unmatched. This CDR3 is built from 14 residues. CDR3 nucleotide sequence: TGTGCCAGCAAGAGGGGGACAGGTTTTTCACCCCTCCACTTT. This gives the protein CASKRGTGFSPLHF.

This clone was recorded a few times. The rearrangement joins TRBV11-3 to TRBJ2-5; possible D gene TRBD1, 6 bases. Germline-derived CDR1 and CDR2 are SGHNT and YENEEA. This CDR3 contains 13 residues. V dropped 6 bases and J dropped 2 bases, with 10 bases sitting between them. CDR3 sequence: CASRRTGQETQYF. The CDR3 region has the DNA TGTGCCAGCAGACGAACAGGGCAAGAGACCCAGTACTTC.

The CDR3 bases are TGTGCCATCAGTGAGAGGGGGCCCAACTATGGCTACACCTTC. Its protein is CAISERGPNYGYTF. The chain recombines TRBV10-3 with TRBJ1-2, with 7 bases fitting TRBD1. Trimming took 2 bases from V and 2 from J; bases not matched to a gene: 2. The CDR3 has 14 residues. CDR1 and CDR2 (germline): ENHRY, SYGVKD.